Below are 27 T cell receptor beta chains sequenced from a single sample in a study of immune evolution from preneoplasia to lung adenocarcinoma. Method: immunoSEQ multiplex PCR; TCRdb's copy keeps in-frame clones and lacks some. Of 20,000 to 25,000 clones in the sample, roughly 75% were seen once. Sequenced: FFPE invasive lung adenocarcinoma tissue. The receptors originated from a person in their sixties or seventies with lung adenocarcinoma.

The chain joins TRBV6-1 to TRBJ2-2; D is unresolved. Looked up from germline, CDR1 is MNHNS and CDR2 is SASEGT. The CDR3 has 14 amino acids. V lost 1 base to trimming and J lost 3 bases, with 6 bases between them. CDR3 sequence: CASSEGSDTGELFF. As DNA, the CDR3 is TGTGCCAGCAGTGAAGGTTCAGACACCGGGGAGCTGTTTTTT.

This rearrangement joins TRBV23-1 to TRBJ2-7, with 8 positions matching TRBD2. TRBV23-1 is an ORF, with its function uncertain. This CDR3 is 16 amino acids long. The V segment lost 3 bases and the J segment 2 bases; nucleotides outside the gene matches: 9. CDR3 nucleotides: TGCGCCAGCAGTCACCCCGGGACTAGAGAGCCCTACGAGCAGTACTTC. It encodes CASSHPGTREPYEQYF.

The genes are TRBV5-4 and TRBJ2-5; D tentatively fits TRBD1 or TRBD2 (6 bases each). From germline, CDR1 is SGHNT and CDR2 YYREEE (reference sequence). The CDR3 spans 14 residues. V was clipped by 7 bases and J by 3 bases, with 16 bases between them. CDR3 nucleotide sequence: TGTGCCAGCCGCAACAGGGAGGTCAAAGAGACCCAGTACTTC. This translates into CASRNREVKETQYF.

The CDR3 sequence: CASSSLAGGNNEQFF. For the CDR3, the DNA is TGCGCCAGCAGCTCCCTAGCGGGAGGGAACAATGAGCAGTTCTTC. This sequence joins TRBV5-1 and TRBJ2-1; 12 positions agree with TRBD2. Germline V gene lookup returns CDR1 SGHRS and CDR2 YFSETQ. The CDR3 has 15 amino acids. Trimming at V came to 3 bases and at J to 5 bases, leaving 3 bases not matched to a gene.

This clone showed up just once. J is TRBJ1-5 and V is TRBV28, with 8 bases identical to TRBD1. The CDR3 spans 12 residues. The germline V gene encodes CDR1 MDHEN and CDR2 SYDVKM. V lost 7 bases and J lost 6; bases outside the gene matches: 2. The CDR3 protein is CASTDRGQPQHF. The CDR3 DNA reads TGTGCCAGCACTGACAGGGGTCAGCCCCAGCATTTT.

Concerning this clone itself: This may be a read error, as it is one base from a much larger clone. Other DNA sequences in this sample translate to the same CDR3. The V and J genes are TRBV19 and TRBJ2-7; D is tentatively TRBD1 or TRBD2 (5 bases each). CDR3 length: 12 residues. Trimming removed 6 bases from V and 3 bases from J, with 9 bases in between. The germline V gene encodes CDR1 LNHDA and CDR2 SQIVND (reference sequence). The CDR3 DNA reads as TGTGCCAGTAGCTCGGGGCACTACGAGCAGTACTTC. This sequence encodes CASSSGHYEQYF. Looking up the rest from reference TRBV19 and TRBJ2-7 gives the full variable domain: DGGITQSPKYLFRKEGQNVTLSCEQNLNHDAMYWYRQDPGQGLRLIYYSQIVNDFQKGDIAEGYSVSREKKESFPLTVTSAQKNPTAFYLCASSSGHYEQYFGPGTRLTVT.

V gene TRBV2 combines with J gene TRBJ2-3, with D possibly matching TRBD1 (6 bases). V dropped 7 bases and J dropped 2 bases, with 13 bases sitting between them. CDR1 and CDR2 (germline): SNHLY, FYNNEI. CDR3 length equals 14 residues. For the CDR3, the DNA is TGTGCCAGCATTCCGGACAGAATCACAGATACGCAGTATTTT. Translated, it gives CASIPDRITDTQYF.

V usage is TRBV21-1 and J usage is TRBJ2-5; TRBD1, the table's D call, lacks a check against the DNA. TRBV21-1 is an annotated pseudogene. CDR3 length equals 20 residues. Written as DNA, the CDR3 is TGTGCCAGCAGCAATGGGTCCCAAGGATCCGGGACAGGTTGTGCGGAGACCCAGTACTTC. It specifies CASSNGSQGSGTGCAETQYF.

The gene calls are TRBV7-2 and TRBJ1-1; no firm D call. Germline CDR1 reads SGHTA; CDR2 reads FQGNSA. The CDR3 sequence is 13 residues long. Trimming cost V 4 bases and J 0 bases, with 6 bases left between them. The CDR3 DNA is TGTGCCAGCAGCTCAGCCCTGAACACTGAAGCTTTCTTT. Protein sequence: CASSSALNTEAFF. The complete variable domain, with remaining parts taken from reference TRBV7-2 and TRBJ1-1, reads GAGVSQSPSNKVTEKGKDVELRCDPISGHTALYWYRQSLGQGLEFLIYFQGNSAPDKSGLPSDRFSAERTGGSVSTLTIQRTQQEDSAVYLCASSSALNTEAFFGQGTRLTVV.

This sequence joins TRBV27 and TRBJ1-1; 8 nucleotides agree with TRBD1. The CDR3 has 16 amino acids. Germline CDR1 is MNHEY and CDR2 is SMNVEV (reference sequence). The trim removed 4 bases at V and 3 bases at J, leaving 10 bases unmatched. CDR3 DNA: TGTGCCAGCAGTTCTGGGGCAGGGGGCGTTGACACTGAAGCTTTCTTT. Protein: CASSSGAGGVDTEAFF.

The chain couples TRBV18 to TRBJ1-2, with D uncertain. Germline-derived CDR1 and CDR2 are KGHSH and LQKENI. This CDR3 has 13 residues. V lost 3 bases and J lost 2, with 7 bases in between. The CDR3 DNA reads as TGTGCCAGCTCACCTGGACCAAACTATGGCTACACCTTC. It codes for CASSPGPNYGYTF.

The J gene is TRBJ1-5, the V gene TRBV19, with a tentative D call TRBD1 (5 bases). Germline CDR1 is LNHDA and CDR2 is SQIVND (reference sequence). V lost 5 bases and J lost 5, with 19 bases in between. The CDR3 spans 16 residues. Here the CDR3 reads CASSPTREGMHQPQHF. The CDR3 bases are TGTGCCAGTAGTCCTACCAGGGAGGGTATGCATCAGCCCCAGCATTTT.

This sequence joins TRBV28 and TRBJ2-7, with D perhaps matching TRBD1 (7 bases). With 3 bases removed from V and 0 bases from J, the gap between germline ends came to 15 bases. The CDR3 loop spans 16 amino acids. Germline CDR1 reads MDHEN; CDR2 reads SYDVKM. In DNA form, the CDR3 reads TGTGCCAGCAGTTTGACTAGACAGGGAAACTCCTACGAGCAGTACTTC. Translation gives CASSLTRQGNSYEQYF.

V and J are TRBV6-6 and TRBJ1-5; no clear D. V was trimmed by 5 bases and J by 3 bases, leaving 11 bases between them. The CDR3 contains 14 residues. Germline V gives CDR1 MNHNY, CDR2 SVGAGI (reference sequence). The CDR3 protein is CASSPDSPNQPQHF. As DNA, the CDR3 is TGTGCCAGCAGTCCTGACTCCCCCAATCAGCCCCAGCATTTT.

The V and J genes are TRBV29-1 and TRBJ2-5; D may match TRBD1 or TRBD2 (5 bases each). The CDR3 is 13 amino acids. From germline, CDR1 is SQVTM and CDR2 ANQGSEA. The V end was cut by 8 bases, the J end by 5 bases, with 18 bases between. The CDR3: CSTASGTGETQYF. The CDR3, as DNA: TGCAGCACAGCCTCCGGGACCGGCGAGACCCAGTACTTC. The full variable domain, in which reference TRBV29-1 and TRBJ2-5 provide the parts outside the CDR3, is SAVISQKPSRDICQRGTSLTIQCQVDSQVTMMFWYRQQPGQSLTLIATANQGSEATYESGFVIDKFPISRPNLTFSTLTVSNMSPEDSSIYLCSTASGTGETQYFGPGTRLLVL.

This clone was seen a handful of times. The chain recombines TRBV19 with TRBJ2-5; D may be TRBD1 or TRBD2 (5 bases each). CDR3 length: 14 amino acids. Trimming removed 3 bases from V and 5 bases from J, with 13 bases in between. Germline V gene sequence: CDR1 LNHDA, CDR2 SQIVND (reference sequence). This chain's CDR3 is CASSIRGWGETQYF. Written as DNA, the CDR3 is TGTGCCAGTAGTATCCGCGGATGGGGGGAGACCCAGTACTTC.

This rearrangement joins TRBV11-2 to TRBJ1-5; D is uncertain. This CDR3 has 13 residues. V was shortened by 2 bases and J by 2 bases, with 4 bases between the two germline ends. CDR1 is SGHAT and CDR2 is FQNNGV in the germline V gene. The CDR3 DNA is TGTGCCAGCAGCTTATTTGGCAATCAGCCCCAGCATTTT. It translates to CASSLFGNQPQHF.

This chain connects TRBV6-1 to TRBJ1-1, with 9 bases identical to TRBD1. The CDR3 is made up of 14 amino acids. V lost 8 bases, J lost 7 bases, and 11 bases stayed unmatched. CDR1 MNHNS and CDR2 SASEGT come from the germline V gene. The CDR3 bases are TGTGCCAGCGTTGACAGGGGGATCCTTAATGAAGCTTTCTTT. Its protein is CASVDRGILNEAFF.

This clone was seen once. The chain recombines TRBV11-3 with TRBJ2-1; 10 positions match TRBD2. V shed 5 bases and J 7 bases; nucleotides not matched to a gene: 5. Germline V gene sequence: CDR1 SGHNT, CDR2 YENEEA. CDR3 length equals 14 residues. DNA for the CDR3: TGTGCCAGCAGCCCTCGGACTAGCGGAAATGAGCAGTTCTTC. Translation: CASSPRTSGNEQFF.

The chain is built from TRBV25-1 and TRBJ1-6; 7 nucleotides align to TRBD1. The germline V gene encodes CDR1 MGHDK and CDR2 SYGVNS. The length of the CDR3 is 15 residues. J lost 14 bases, V lost 6 bases, and 16 bases had no gene match. The CDR3 loop is CASSERQGRRKTLHF. DNA for the CDR3: TGTGCCAGCAGCGAACGACAGGGACGGCGGAAAACCCTCCACTTT.

The CDR3 reads CASRRGGGDTQYF. CDR3 sequence (DNA): TGTGCCAGCAGGAGGGGCGGGGGAGATACGCAGTATTTT. V is TRBV6-5 and J is TRBJ2-3; 7 bases fit TRBD2. V lost 6 bases, J lost 5 bases, and 5 bases stayed unmatched. The germline CDR1 and CDR2 sequences are MNHEY and SVGAGI. The CDR3 length is 13 residues.

The V gene is TRBV30, the J gene TRBJ2-7; D perhaps matches TRBD1 (6 bases). Trimming pared 3 bases from V and 5 bases from J, leaving 14 bases between. Per germline, CDR1 GTSNPN and CDR2 SVGIG (reference sequence). There are 13 residues in the CDR3. CDR3 sequence reads: CAWSVRGNNEQYF. CDR3 sequence (DNA): TGTGCCTGGAGCGTGAGGGGGAATAACGAGCAGTACTTC. Full variable domain (remainder filled in from reference TRBV30 and TRBJ2-7): SQTIHQWPATLVQPVGSPLSLECTVEGTSNPNLYWYRQAAGRGLQLLFYSVGIGQISSEVPQNLSASRPQDRQFILSSKKLLLSDSGFYLCAWSVRGNNEQYFGPGTRLTVT.

The chain couples TRBV6-6 to TRBJ2-7; D not certain. V dropped 5 bases and J dropped 0 bases, with 5 bases sitting between them. Germline lookup yields CDR1 MNHNY and CDR2 SVGAGI (reference sequence). This CDR3 region has 12 residues. This CDR3 is CASSRTSYEQYF. The DNA for the CDR3 is TGTGCCAGCAGTCGTACCTCCTACGAGCAGTACTTC.

This rearrangement joins TRBV30 to TRBJ1-5; D gene uncertain. The CDR3 covers 13 residues. Germline assignment: CDR1 GTSNPN and CDR2 SVGIG (reference sequence). V was cut by 3 bases and J by 8 bases, with 14 bases left in between. CDR3 bases: TGTGCCTGGAGGGGGTCGGACTGGGAGCCCCAGCATTTT. The encoded protein is CAWRGSDWEPQHF.

The chain is built from TRBV29-1 and TRBJ2-1, with D possibly being TRBD2 (5 bases). This CDR3 is 14 amino acids long. Germline CDR1 is SQVTM and CDR2 is ANQGSEA. V lost 2 bases and J 7 bases, leaving 15 bases between the germline ends. CDR3 sequence (DNA): TGCAGCGTTGAATGGACGGGGTGGTTTAATGAGCAGTTCTTC. Amino acid sequence: CSVEWTGWFNEQFF.

The rearrangement links TRBV28 to TRBJ1-4; maybe TRBD1 (6 bases). Germline CDR1 reads MDHEN; CDR2 reads SYDVKM. The CDR3 totals 15 residues. V was clipped by 3 bases and J by 11 bases, with 19 bases between them. The CDR3, as DNA: TGTGCCAGCAGTTTTAGAAACAGGGTAGTCGGGAAACTGTTTTTT. Its protein product is CASSFRNRVVGKLFF.

The J gene is TRBJ1-1, the V gene TRBV19; D is possibly TRBD1 (5 bases). Trimming removed 6 bases from V and 4 bases from J, with 9 bases in between. Per germline, CDR1 LNHDA and CDR2 SQIVND (reference sequence). The CDR3 covers 12 residues. Here the CDR3 reads CASRDQGTEAFF. The CDR3, as DNA: TGTGCCAGTAGGGACCAGGGCACTGAAGCTTTCTTT.